Presented here are 28 T cell receptor beta chains from one specimen sequenced in a study of blood T cells in healthy people across ages. PCR was performed a second time for 7 to 11 cycles using a sample-barcoded 5' primer and a J-beta primer mix. TCRdb passed the 5' RACE reads through MiXCR, listing each CDR3 protein once. The repertoire has about 1.4 million distinct CDR3 sequences, 59% of them found once; the top ten carry about 6.7%. The sequenced sample was blood. The source is a man younger than 35 in good health.

This clonotype showed up just once. The rearrangement joins TRBV14 to TRBJ1-6, with D perhaps matching TRBD1 (6 bases). With 4 bases removed from V and 11 bases from J, the gap between germline ends came to 12 bases. Germline V gene sequence: CDR1 SGHDN, CDR2 FVKESK. The CDR3 is 13 amino acids. This chain's CDR3 is CASSPGQLAPLHF. The DNA for the CDR3 is TGTGCCAGCAGCCCTGGACAGTTGGCACCCCTCCACTTT.

This chain joins TRBV4-2 and TRBJ2-1; 7 bases line up with TRBD1. Germline V gene lookup returns CDR1 LGHNA and CDR2 YNFKEQ. CDR3 length: 17 residues. V lost 4 bases to trimming and J lost 5 bases; unmatched junction nucleotides: 14. This CDR3 reads CASSPIAQGTADNEQFF. In DNA, the CDR3 is TGTGCCAGCAGCCCCATCGCACAGGGGACAGCTGACAATGAGCAGTTCTTC.

This clonotype has only a few counts. This rearrangement joins TRBV15 to TRBJ2-3, with 12 bases that match TRBD2. Losses at the gene ends were 4 bases for V and 2 bases for J; bases not matched to a gene: 4. This CDR3 contains 16 residues. Per germline, CDR1 LNHNV and CDR2 YYDKDF (reference sequence). CDR3 residues: CATSTTSGGFTDTQYF. CDR3 coding DNA: TGTGCCACCAGCACAACTAGCGGGGGGTTCACAGATACGCAGTATTTT.

The chain has TRBV10-3 and TRBJ2-4, with 9 bases aligning to TRBD2. TRBJ2-7 explains the end of the DNA better; the J call may be wrong. This CDR3 contains 13 residues. Germline loops: CDR1 ENHRY, CDR2 SYGVKD. CDR3 loop: CAISIAGDYEQYF. For the CDR3, the DNA is TGTGCCATCAGTATAGCGGGAGACTACGAGCAGTACTTC.

This chain uses TRBV27 with TRBJ2-7; TRBD2 might be the D (6 bases). V was pared by 5 bases and J by 7 bases, with 18 bases between. The CDR3 extends over 14 amino acids. Germline loops: CDR1 MNHEY, CDR2 SMNVEV (reference sequence). The CDR3 spells CASSVDSRGWEQYF. In DNA form, the CDR3 reads TGTGCCAGCAGTGTCGACAGTCGGGGGTGGGAGCAGTACTTC.

This clonotype was detected a few times. The chain couples TRBV20-1 to TRBJ2-5, with 8 nucleotides matching TRBD2. Per the germline V gene, CDR1 is DFQATT and CDR2 is SNEGSKA (reference sequence). The CDR3 loop spans 14 amino acids. The ends lost 2 bases at V and 7 bases at J; junction bases unmatched: 9. The CDR3 protein is CSARSKEREWTQYF. The CDR3 DNA sequence: TGCAGTGCTAGATCCAAGGAGCGGGAGTGGACCCAGTACTTC.

This chain joins TRBV29-1 and TRBJ2-3; D is ambiguous. V was trimmed by 4 bases and J by 2 bases, leaving 7 bases between them. CDR1 and CDR2 from the germline V gene are SQVTM and ANQGSEA. The CDR3 contains 12 residues. This CDR3 reads CSVAQDTDTQYF. The CDR3 DNA sequence: TGCAGCGTTGCTCAAGACACAGATACGCAGTATTTT.

This clonotype was observed once. V usage is TRBV7-9 and J usage is TRBJ2-7, with 8 positions matching TRBD1. The V gene end was trimmed by 5 bases and the J gene end by 2 bases; junction bases not matched to a gene: 8. This CDR3 is built from 15 residues. The V gene's germline CDR1 is SEHNR and CDR2 FQNEAQ (reference sequence). Here the CDR3 DNA reads TGTGCCAGCAGCCCGACCAGGGGGCACACCTACGAGCAGTACTTC. Amino acids: CASSPTRGHTYEQYF.

The V gene is TRBV7-7, the J gene TRBJ2-4; TRBD2 matches at 7 bases. The J call is in doubt because the DNA end fits TRBJ2-5 better. Germline values: CDR1 SSHAT, CDR2 FNYEAQ (reference sequence). CDR3 size: 14 residues. Here the CDR3 DNA reads TGTGCCAGCAGCTTAGCGGCACTAGCGGAGACCCAGTACTTC. Amino acid sequence: CASSLAALAETQYF.

This clonotype was recorded once. The chain couples TRBV6-5 to TRBJ2-1; 12 positions match TRBD2. The CDR3 contains 14 residues. CDR1 and CDR2 from the germline V gene are MNHEY and SVGAGI. After removal of 6 bases from V and 9 bases from J, the junction contained 6 bases not matched to a gene. The CDR3 nucleotides read TGTGCCAGCAGCCTAGCGGGGGGGCTTACTGAGCAGTTCTTC. Its translation is CASSLAGGLTEQFF.

The chain uses TRBV12-3 or TRBV12-4 and TRBJ2-1, with 7 bases aligning to TRBD1. V dropped 6 bases and J dropped 5; count of bases not matched to a gene: 4. The CDR3 covers 13 residues. CDR3 coding DNA: TGTGCCAGCAGAAGGGGACAGAACAATGAGCAGTTCTTC. Translated: CASRRGQNNEQFF.

The V call is TRBV6-5, the J call TRBJ1-1; no firm D call. The CDR3 runs to 13 residues. V dropped 0 bases and J dropped 3 bases, with 5 bases sitting between them. Germline V gene lookup returns CDR1 MNHEY and CDR2 SVGAGI. The CDR3 reads CASSYSLYTEAFF. For the CDR3, the DNA is TGTGCCAGCAGTTACTCGCTTTACACTGAAGCTTTCTTT.

The DNA of the CDR3 is TGTGCCAGCAGCTTAGCTACAGGGGGCACGGACGGGGAGCTGTTTTTT. It codes for CASSLATGGTDGELFF. The chain combines TRBV7-2 with TRBJ2-2; 9 positions agree with TRBD1. Trimming removed 0 bases from V and 7 bases from J; junction bases left unmatched: 6. CDR3 length: 16 residues. The germline gives CDR1 SGHTA, CDR2 FQGNSA.

The chain couples TRBV7-2 to TRBJ2-6; D not resolved. CDR1 SGHTA and CDR2 FQGNSA come from the germline V gene. Trimming took 0 bases from V and 0 from J, leaving 6 bases between them. The CDR3 totals 16 residues. CDR3 loop: CASSLASTSGANVLTF. The CDR3 DNA sequence: TGTGCCAGCAGCTTAGCGTCTACCTCTGGGGCCAACGTCCTGACTTTC.

This clonotype was observed a handful of times. The J gene is TRBJ2-1, the V gene TRBV5-5; TRBD1 aligns across 8 bases. CDR1 and CDR2 (germline): SGHKS, YYEKEE (reference sequence). The CDR3 covers 16 residues. V shed 5 bases and J 7 bases; nucleotides not matched to a gene: 14. DNA for the CDR3: TGTGCCAGCAGGATTAAACTCGGCAGGGGGCTAAATGAGCAGTTCTTC. This translates into CASRIKLGRGLNEQFF.

This clonotype was detected only a few times. One end of the junction fails to match germline, which may point to a read error. The chain joins TRBV27 to TRBJ2-1, with D tentatively TRBD2 (5 bases). Per germline, CDR1 MNHEY and CDR2 SMNVEV (reference sequence). The CDR3 consists of 15 residues. CDR3 nucleotide sequence: TGTGCCACCAGTCCGGGGTCCACCGCCTACAATGAGCAGTTCTTC. Translation: CATSPGSTAYNEQFF.

The rearrangement links TRBV3-1 to TRBJ1-1; D possibly corresponds to TRBD1 (6 bases). CDR3 length: 15 residues. The germline V gene has CDR1 LGHDT and CDR2 YNNKEL (reference sequence). Trimming left V 1 base short and J 1 base short, with 10 bases between. This chain's CDR3 is CASSQGGGRNTEAFF. For the CDR3, the DNA is TGTGCCAGCAGCCAAGGGGGGGGCAGGAACACTGAAGCTTTCTTT.

The CDR3 sequence is CASSLFFASGNTGELFF. In DNA, the CDR3 is TGTGCCAGCAGCCTGTTTTTTGCTAGCGGGAACACCGGGGAGCTGTTTTTT. The chain has TRBV5-5 and TRBJ2-2; TRBD2 aligns across 7 bases. This CDR3 is 17 amino acids long. The ends lost 4 bases at V and 1 base at J; junction bases unmatched: 10. From germline, CDR1 is SGHKS and CDR2 YYEKEE (reference sequence).

The chain is built from TRBV20-1 and TRBJ2-1, with TRBD1 identical over 7 bases. The V segment lost 5 bases and the J segment 10 bases; nucleotides outside the gene matches: 5. This CDR3 contains 11 residues. Germline CDR1 DFQATT, CDR2 SNEGSKA (reference sequence). This chain's CDR3 is CSAEQGREQFF. CDR3 bases: TGCAGTGCTGAACAGGGGAGAGAGCAGTTCTTC.

The V gene is TRBV20-1, the J gene TRBJ2-4; D uncertain. Gene TRBJ2-7 matches the end of the DNA better, so the J call may be wrong. The CDR3 runs 14 residues. Germline V gene data show CDR1 as DFQATT and CDR2 as SNEGSKA (reference sequence). CDR3 region: CSASMGGISYEQYF. The CDR3, as DNA: TGCAGTGCTAGCATGGGCGGCATCTCCTACGAGCAGTACTTC.

This clonotype has more than one count but fewer than ten. The chain employs TRBV6-1 and TRBJ2-1; the D gene is possibly TRBD2 (5 bases). CDR1 and CDR2 (germline): MNHNS, SASEGT. The ends were cut back, 3 bases at V and 2 bases at J, with 11 bases in the middle. This CDR3 is 15 amino acids long. The DNA of the CDR3 is TGTGCCAGCAGTGATCGGGATACAACCTACAATGAGCAGTTCTTC. Residues: CASSDRDTTYNEQFF.

In this sample, this clonotype turned up once. CDR3 sequence: CASSDRREYEQFF. For the CDR3, the DNA is TGTGCCAGCAGCGACAGGCGGGAGTATGAGCAGTTCTTC. The J gene is TRBJ2-1, the V gene TRBV9; 7 nucleotides agree with TRBD2. Per the germline V gene, CDR1 is SGDLS and CDR2 is YYNGEE. The CDR3 runs 13 residues. Trimming cost V 3 bases and J 8 bases; bases outside gene matches: 5.

This clonotype was found a few times. V gene TRBV20-1 combines with J gene TRBJ2-7; 7 bases map to TRBD2. The CDR3 consists of 14 residues. V dropped 1 base and J dropped 1; count of bases not matched to a gene: 4. Germline lookup yields CDR1 DFQATT and CDR2 SNEGSKA (reference sequence). The CDR3 bases are TGCAGTGCTAGAGTAAGCGGGGAATCCTACGAGCAGTACTTC. This sequence encodes CSARVSGESYEQYF.

This clonotype came up once. The chain uses TRBV4-2 and TRBJ2-2, with 11 nucleotides matching TRBD2. The CDR3 spans 16 residues. The germline V gene has CDR1 LGHNA and CDR2 YNFKEQ. The J segment lost 4 bases and the V segment lost 0 bases, leaving 1 base of the junction unmatched. DNA for the CDR3: TGTGCCAGCAGCCAAGATGGACTAGCGGGCACCGGGGAGCTGTTTTTT. Translated: CASSQDGLAGTGELFF.

V usage is TRBV7-9 and J usage is TRBJ1-1; the D gene is possibly TRBD1 (5 bases). Trimming pared 4 bases from V and 10 bases from J, leaving 16 bases between. The germline gives CDR1 SEHNR, CDR2 FQNEAQ (reference sequence). The CDR3 consists of 13 residues. Here the CDR3 DNA reads TGTGCCAGCAGCTGGACACGGGAGTGGTCAGCTTTCTTT. As protein: CASSWTREWSAFF.

The V call is TRBV4-2, the J call TRBJ2-2; the match to TRBD2 covers 13 bases. This CDR3 region has 18 residues. The germline gives CDR1 LGHNA, CDR2 YNFKEQ. Unmatched junction bases numbered 6, after V lost 4 bases and J lost 1 base. CDR3 protein: CASSPRTSGSLNTGELFF. DNA of the CDR3: TGTGCCAGCAGCCCGCGGACTAGCGGGAGCCTGAACACCGGGGAGCTGTTTTTT.

CDR3 sequence (DNA): TGTGCCATCAAGCAGCGGGCTGTAACAGATACGCAGTATTTT. Translation: CAIKQRAVTDTQYF. The V and J genes are TRBV10-3 and TRBJ2-3; perhaps TRBD2 as D (6 bases). V lost 7 bases to trimming and J lost 3 bases, with 14 bases between them. Germline assignment: CDR1 ENHRY and CDR2 SYGVKD. This CDR3 comprises 14 residues.

V usage is TRBV12-3 or TRBV12-4 and J usage is TRBJ2-3; 7 bases match TRBD2. The trim removed 5 bases at V and 8 bases at J, leaving 7 bases unmatched. This CDR3 is built from 13 residues. Written as DNA, the CDR3 is TGTGCCAGCAGTGATGGGGGGGTTGGTACGCAGTATTTT. Its protein is CASSDGGVGTQYF.